This TCR beta chain was recovered during a study of cytomegalovirus exposure and HLA in healthy donors. Comments on this clone: As yet, its antigen is unknown.

Germline CDR1 and CDR2: MNHEY and SVGAGI. Trimming stripped 2 bases from V and 6 bases from J, with 16 bases between. The CDR3 spans 16 residues. A multiplex PCR was run with 60 Vbeta primers and 13 Jbeta primers. Under the authors' procedure: A follow-up analysis tallied 70 million to 80 million unique TCR beta chains, roughly 11 million shared. Using immunoSEQ multiplex PCR, the repertoire was profiled, and TCRdb retains in-frame clones only, with some absent. The V and J calls and the clone size are those of that table, but D and trimming were determined from the DNA. The sample yields a few hundred thousand clones, roughly 85% seen once. General study findings and limits: Later analysis identified several of the most significant clusters that appeared linked to common viral pathogens. Analysis was performed later, and it showed HLA-associated TCR beta chains to be more clonally expanded than equally common others. In a later analysis, TCR beta V- and J-gene trimming showed a link to a missense DCLRE1C variant.

The origin of this receptor is a man aged 18-30 years in good health and CMV-seronegative. The specimen was PBMCs. This chain joins TRBV6-5 and TRBJ2-2; a possible D gene is TRBD1 (6 bases). The CDR3 nucleotides read TGTGCCAGCAGTTACCCGGCACAGGGTTGGGCCGGGGAGCTGTTTTTT. This codes for CASSYPAQGWAGELFF.